A selection of T cell receptor beta chains follows, all from one sample in a study of blood T cells in healthy people across ages. Each CDR3 protein gets one entry after TCRdb re-called the 5' RACE reads with MiXCR. The data hold 1.5 million or so distinct CDR3 sequences, with approximately 43% observed a single time. The sample was blood. The receptors were sampled from a woman aged 18-29 years in good health. Each CDR3 is given with its conserved first and last residue.

J | V | CDR3
TRBJ1-5 | TRBV7-7 | CASSRDLGQPQHF
. | TRBV29-1 | CSVGREAGSYNEQYF
TRBJ2-3 | TRBV28 | CASALGLGQVGDTQYF
TRBJ2-5 | TRBV7-9 | CASSFSTGDQETQYF
TRBJ1-2 | TRBV29-1 | CSVSNYGEMDYGYTF
TRBJ2-3 | TRBV11-2 | CASSTRPRDTQYF
TRBJ2-3 | TRBV4-3 | CASSQEKTGAPDTQYF
TRBJ1-4 | TRBV6-5 | CASSSGGTNEKLFF
TRBJ2-1 | TRBV12-3/TRBV12-4 | CASSPTPGLARYNEQFF
TRBJ2-7 | TRBV7-8 | CASSSAIAGGSSYEQYF
TRBJ1-3 | TRBV11-2 | CASSAIQGIGNTIYF
TRBJ2-5 | TRBV7-2 | CASSLEASGSFRETQYF
TRBJ2-1 | TRBV6-5 | CASSDGGNYNEQFF
TRBJ2-5 | TRBV12-3/TRBV12-4 | CASSLERAEETQYF
TRBJ1-1 | TRBV5-1 | CASSLEGRIEAFF
TRBJ2-1 | TRBV9 | CASSINSVPSYNEQFF
TRBJ2-1 | TRBV6-2/TRBV6-3 | CASSYNRGRAYNEQFF
TRBJ1-1 | TRBV4-3 | CASSQVYTDNTEAFF
TRBJ2-1 | TRBV4-3 | CASSQGTEISYEQFF
TRBJ2-1 | TRBV7-9 | CASSLSIGVGGEQFF
. | TRBV13 | CASSSRQGIGTQYF
TRBJ1-4 | TRBV20-1 | CSARQAGTNEKLFF
TRBJ1-1 | TRBV10-3 | CAIRYEQGTDTEAFF
TRBJ2-7 | TRBV29-1 | CSVRRSYEQYF
TRBJ2-4 | TRBV12-3/TRBV12-4 | CATSGGSKNIQYF
TRBJ1-6 | TRBV2 | CASSVGGSNSPLHF
. | TRBV7-9 | CASTKGALRETQYF
TRBJ2-7 | TRBV7-8 | CASRDRTTSSSYEQYF
TRBJ2-6 | TRBV5-1 | CASSLEPAGANVLTF
TRBJ2-7 | TRBV29-1 | CSAGQGWGYEQYF
TRBJ2-7 | TRBV21-1 | CASSKVGTGRSYEQYF
TRBJ1-5 | TRBV30 | CAFSGGNSNQPQHF
. | TRBV9 | CASSVGGSSYNEQYF
TRBJ2-3 | TRBV20-1 | CSARTYRGDTQYF
TRBJ2-7 | TRBV6-2/TRBV6-3 | CASSYSNIHEQYF
TRBJ1-5 | TRBV20-1 | CSARGAGTRSGPQHF
TRBJ2-7 | TRBV10-3 | CAISQQNYEQYF
TRBJ1-5 | TRBV5-5 | CASSLFQGNQPQHF
TRBJ1-1 | TRBV5-1 | CASSAQGAGNTEAFF
TRBJ1-1 | TRBV27 | CASRSPGLLNTEAFF
TRBJ2-3 | TRBV20-1 | CSATSPGAGGTDTQYF
TRBJ2-3 | TRBV20-1 | CSARDITDTQYF
TRBJ1-2 | TRBV6-5 | CASSLHPSQPLYGYTF
TRBJ1-1 | TRBV12-3/TRBV12-4 | CASRDRGTGNTEAFF
TRBJ2-3 | TRBV7-2 | CASSFPSGVTDTQYF
TRBJ1-5 | TRBV20-1 | CSAPGRGNQPQHF
TRBJ1-1 | TRBV4-1 | CASSQMRDTEAFF
TRBJ2-1 | TRBV5-1 | CASSRPTGYNEQFF
TRBJ2-5 | TRBV20-1 | CSAPDPNQETQYF
TRBJ2-4 | TRBV7-8 | CASSLEGGGAGKNIQYF
TRBJ2-1 | TRBV30 | CAWGGPPLNNEQFF
TRBJ2-1 | TRBV20-1 | CSARILGELREQFF
TRBJ2-5 | TRBV15 | CATRADTMKQYF